The source of this T cell receptor (beta chain) is a study of CXCR3-negative and CXCR3-positive naive CD8 T cells. Study summary: Cumulative TRB read yield was about 140 million, averaging about 1.5 +/- 0.3 million per library. Study-wide results and caveats: Memory CD8+ cells had much lower diversity, and both naive subsets had comparably high diversity. Naive subsets showed comparable surface CD5, and TCR interaction strength was also inferred from TRB CDR3 physicochemistry. Relative to CXCR3-negative naive cells, CXCR3-positive naive cells had more hydrophobic TRB CDR3s.

Worth noting for this clonotype: Its specificity is unknown.

It was by 5' RACE with UMI labels that the TRB cDNA libraries were prepared. TCRdb reprocessed the 5' RACE reads, with one entry per CDR3 protein and no DNA. The repertoire table contains 6,000 to 8,500 distinct CDR3 sequences. The CDR3 totals 14 residues. CDR1 is SNHLY, CDR2 FYNNEI, per germline. The TCR was taken from a human donor in good health. Some clones in this sample may be carry-over from other donors' samples. Sequencing was carried out using naive CXCR3+ CD8+ T cells from blood. Subset in this sample: CD45RO-CCR7+CD27+CD95- naive CD8+ T cells expressing CXCR3 (TNR3+). The rearrangement joins TRBV2 to TRBJ2-7; TCRdb's D gene call, TRBD2, goes unchecked for lack of DNA. CDR3 in amino acids: CASSEKGTGVEQYF.